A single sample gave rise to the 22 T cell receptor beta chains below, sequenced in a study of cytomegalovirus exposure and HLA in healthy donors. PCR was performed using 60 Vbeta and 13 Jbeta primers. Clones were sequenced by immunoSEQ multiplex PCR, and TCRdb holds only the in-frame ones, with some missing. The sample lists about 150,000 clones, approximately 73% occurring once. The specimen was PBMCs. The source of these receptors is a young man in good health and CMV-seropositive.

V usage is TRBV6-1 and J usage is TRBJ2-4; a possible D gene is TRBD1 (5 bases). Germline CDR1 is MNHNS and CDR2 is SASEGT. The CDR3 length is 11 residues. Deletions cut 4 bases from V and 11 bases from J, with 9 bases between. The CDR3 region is CASSGGAVQYF. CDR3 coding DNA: TGTGCCAGCAGTGGGGGCGCGGTTCAGTACTTC.

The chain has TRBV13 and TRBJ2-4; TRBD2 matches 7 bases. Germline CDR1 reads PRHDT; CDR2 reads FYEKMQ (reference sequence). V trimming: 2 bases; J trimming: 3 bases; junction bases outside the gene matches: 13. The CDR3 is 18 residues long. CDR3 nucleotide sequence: TGTGCCAGCAGCTTACGGCAGGCCGCGGGAGTCAACAAAAACATTCAGTACTTC. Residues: CASSLRQAAGVNKNIQYF.

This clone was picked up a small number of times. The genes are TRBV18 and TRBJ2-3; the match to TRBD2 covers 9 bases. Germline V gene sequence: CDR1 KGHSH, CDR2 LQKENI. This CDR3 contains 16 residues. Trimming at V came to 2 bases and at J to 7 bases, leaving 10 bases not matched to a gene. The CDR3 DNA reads TGTGCCAGCTCACCATCTCAGACTAGCGGTTTAAATACGCAGTATTTT. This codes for CASSPSQTSGLNTQYF.

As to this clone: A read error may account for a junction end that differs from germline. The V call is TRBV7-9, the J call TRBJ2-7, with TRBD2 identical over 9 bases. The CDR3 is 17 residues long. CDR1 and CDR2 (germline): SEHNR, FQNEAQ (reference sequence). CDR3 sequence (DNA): TGTTCCAGCAGCTTAGAGAGACGCGGGAGGGTCTCCTACGAGCAGTACTTC. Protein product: CSSSLERRGRVSYEQYF.

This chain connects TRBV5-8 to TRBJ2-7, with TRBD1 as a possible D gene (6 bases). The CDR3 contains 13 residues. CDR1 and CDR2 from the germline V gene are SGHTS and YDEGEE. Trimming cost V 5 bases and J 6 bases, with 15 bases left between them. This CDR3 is CASRRTVRGEQYF. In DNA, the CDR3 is TGTGCCAGCAGACGGACAGTACGGGGCGAGCAGTACTTC. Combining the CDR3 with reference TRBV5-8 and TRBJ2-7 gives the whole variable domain EAGVTQSPTHLIKTRGQQATLRCSPISGHTSVYWYQQALGLGLQFLLWYDEGEERNRGNFPPRFSGRQFPNYSSELNVNALELEDSALYLCASRRTVRGEQYFGPGTRLTVT.

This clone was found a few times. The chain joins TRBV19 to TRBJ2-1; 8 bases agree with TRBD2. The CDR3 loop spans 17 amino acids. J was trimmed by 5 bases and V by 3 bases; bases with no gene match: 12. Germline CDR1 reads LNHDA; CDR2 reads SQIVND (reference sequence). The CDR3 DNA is TGTGCCAGTAGTATGGATCGGGCGGGAGGAGGGGACAATGAGCAGTTCTTC. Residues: CASSMDRAGGGDNEQFF.

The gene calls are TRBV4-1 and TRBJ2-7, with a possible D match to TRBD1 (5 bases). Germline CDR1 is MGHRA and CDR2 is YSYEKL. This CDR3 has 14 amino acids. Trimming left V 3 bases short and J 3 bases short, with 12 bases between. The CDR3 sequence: CASSHPGQGYEQYF. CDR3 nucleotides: TGCGCCAGCAGCCACCCCGGACAAGGCTACGAGCAGTACTTC.

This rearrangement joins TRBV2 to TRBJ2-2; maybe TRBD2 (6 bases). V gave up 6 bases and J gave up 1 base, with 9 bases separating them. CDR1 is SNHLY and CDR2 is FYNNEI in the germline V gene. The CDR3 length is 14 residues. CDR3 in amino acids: CASRGSGNTGELFF. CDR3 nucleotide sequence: TGTGCCAGCAGGGGTAGCGGGAACACCGGGGAGCTGTTTTTT. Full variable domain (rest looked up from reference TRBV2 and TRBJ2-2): EPEVTQTPSHQVTQMGQEVILRCVPISNHLYFYWYRQILGQKVEFLVSFYNNEISEKSEIFDDQFSVERPDGSNFTLKIRSTKLEDSAMYFCASRGSGNTGELFFGEGSRLTVL.

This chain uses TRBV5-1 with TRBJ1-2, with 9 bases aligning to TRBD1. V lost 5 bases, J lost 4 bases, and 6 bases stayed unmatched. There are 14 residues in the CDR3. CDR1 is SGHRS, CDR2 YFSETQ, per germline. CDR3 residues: CASRGQGATYGYTF. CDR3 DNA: TGCGCCAGCAGGGGACAGGGAGCCACCTATGGCTACACCTTC.

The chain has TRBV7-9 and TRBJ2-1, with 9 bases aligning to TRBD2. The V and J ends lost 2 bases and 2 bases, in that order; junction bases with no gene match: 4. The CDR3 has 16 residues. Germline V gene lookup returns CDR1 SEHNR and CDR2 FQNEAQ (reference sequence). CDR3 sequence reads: CASSLMTSGAYNEQFF. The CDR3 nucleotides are TGTGCCAGCAGCTTAATGACTAGCGGTGCCTACAATGAGCAGTTCTTC.

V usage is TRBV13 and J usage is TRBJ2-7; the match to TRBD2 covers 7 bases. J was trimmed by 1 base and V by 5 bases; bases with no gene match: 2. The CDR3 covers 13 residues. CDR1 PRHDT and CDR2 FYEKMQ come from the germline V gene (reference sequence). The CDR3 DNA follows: TGTGCCAGCAGCCCGGGAGGTTCCTACGAGCAGTACTTC. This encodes CASSPGGSYEQYF.

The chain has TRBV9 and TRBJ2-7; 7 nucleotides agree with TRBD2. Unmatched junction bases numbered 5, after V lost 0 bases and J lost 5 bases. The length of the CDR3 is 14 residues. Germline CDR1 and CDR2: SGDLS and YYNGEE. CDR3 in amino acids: CASSVGGGSHEQYF. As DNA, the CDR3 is TGTGCCAGCAGCGTAGGCGGGGGTTCCCACGAGCAGTACTTC.

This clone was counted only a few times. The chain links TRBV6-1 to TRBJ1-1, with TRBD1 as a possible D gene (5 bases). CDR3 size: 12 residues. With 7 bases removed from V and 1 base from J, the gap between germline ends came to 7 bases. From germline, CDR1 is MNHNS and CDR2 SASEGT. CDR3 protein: CASKDRNTEAFF. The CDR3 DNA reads TGTGCCAGCAAAGACAGGAACACTGAAGCTTTCTTT.

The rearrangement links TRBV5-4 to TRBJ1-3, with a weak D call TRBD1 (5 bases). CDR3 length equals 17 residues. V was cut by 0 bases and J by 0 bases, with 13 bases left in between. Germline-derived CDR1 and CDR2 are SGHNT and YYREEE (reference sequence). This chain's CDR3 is CASSLGGRVSSGNTIYF. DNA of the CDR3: TGTGCCAGCAGCTTGGGGGGCAGGGTGAGCTCTGGAAACACCATATATTTT.

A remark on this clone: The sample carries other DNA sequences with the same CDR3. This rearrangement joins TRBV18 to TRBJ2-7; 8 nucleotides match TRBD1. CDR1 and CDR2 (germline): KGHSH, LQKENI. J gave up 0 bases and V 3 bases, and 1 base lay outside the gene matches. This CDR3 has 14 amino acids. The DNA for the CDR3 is TGTGCCAGCTCACCCGGGACAGGCTCCTACGAGCAGTACTTC. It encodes CASSPGTGSYEQYF.

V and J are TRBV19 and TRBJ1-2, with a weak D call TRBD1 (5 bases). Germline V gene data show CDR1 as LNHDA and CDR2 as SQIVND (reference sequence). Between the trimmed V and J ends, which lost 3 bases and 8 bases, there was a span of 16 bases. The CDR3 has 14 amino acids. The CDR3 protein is CASSMGTAVGGYTF. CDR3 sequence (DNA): TGTGCCAGTAGTATGGGGACTGCTGTCGGCGGCTACACCTTC.

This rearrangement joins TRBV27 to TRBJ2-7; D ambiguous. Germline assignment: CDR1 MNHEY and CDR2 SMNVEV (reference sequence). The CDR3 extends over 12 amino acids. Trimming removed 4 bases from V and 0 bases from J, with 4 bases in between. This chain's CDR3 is CASSSSSYEQYF. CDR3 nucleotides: TGTGCCAGCAGTTCGAGCTCCTACGAGCAGTACTTC.

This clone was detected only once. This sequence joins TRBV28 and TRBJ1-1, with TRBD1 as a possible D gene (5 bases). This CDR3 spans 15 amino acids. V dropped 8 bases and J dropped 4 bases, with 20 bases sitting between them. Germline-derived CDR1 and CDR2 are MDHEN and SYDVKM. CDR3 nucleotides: TGTGCCAGCCGTACCTTCAGGGAGGGGATCACTGAAGCTTTCTTT. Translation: CASRTFREGITEAFF.

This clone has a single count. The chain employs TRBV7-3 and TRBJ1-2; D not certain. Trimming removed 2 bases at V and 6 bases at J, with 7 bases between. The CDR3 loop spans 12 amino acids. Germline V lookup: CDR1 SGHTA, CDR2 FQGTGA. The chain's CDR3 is CASSLSGDGYTF. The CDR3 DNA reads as TGTGCCAGCAGCTTATCCGGGGATGGCTACACCTTC.

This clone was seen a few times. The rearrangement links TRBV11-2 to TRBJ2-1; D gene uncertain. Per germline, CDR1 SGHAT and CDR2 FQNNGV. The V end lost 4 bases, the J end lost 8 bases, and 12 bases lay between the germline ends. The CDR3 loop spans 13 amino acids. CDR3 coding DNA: TGTGCCAGCAGCTGGCCAGGTTCGGATGAGCAGTTCTTC. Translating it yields CASSWPGSDEQFF.

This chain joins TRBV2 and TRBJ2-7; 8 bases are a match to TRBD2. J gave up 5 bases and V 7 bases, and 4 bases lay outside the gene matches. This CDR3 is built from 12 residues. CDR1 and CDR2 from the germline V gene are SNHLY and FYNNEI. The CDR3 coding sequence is TGTGCCAGCAAGCGGGAGCGCCACGAGCAGTACTTC. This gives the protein CASKRERHEQYF.

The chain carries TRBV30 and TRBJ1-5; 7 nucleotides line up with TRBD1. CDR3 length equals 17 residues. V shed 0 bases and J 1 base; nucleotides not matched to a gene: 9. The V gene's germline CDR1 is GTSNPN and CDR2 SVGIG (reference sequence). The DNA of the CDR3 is TGTGCCTGGAGTGTAAAAGTCCCGACAGGGAGCAATCAGCCCCAGCATTTT. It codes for CAWSVKVPTGSNQPQHF.